The 26 T cell receptor beta chains below come from one sample, sequenced in a study of blood T cell repertoires in COVID-19. The data were produced by immunoSEQ multiplex PCR, yet TCRdb's version contains in-frame clones alone and is incomplete. Found here are 100,000 to 120,000 clones, approximately 80% of them singletons; the top ten hold 8.5% to 9.5%. Sequencing was done on a sample of peripheral blood. Every receptor here comes from a woman aged 70-85 years with acute or convalescent COVID-19.

V and J are TRBV19 and TRBJ1-1; a possible D gene is TRBD1 (6 bases). Trimming took 7 bases from V and 5 from J, leaving 20 bases between them. The CDR3 spans 15 residues. Germline-derived CDR1 and CDR2 are LNHDA and SQIVND (reference sequence). The CDR3 DNA reads as TGTGCCAGTAATCCCCACGGGGGGCGTAGAACTGAAGCTTTCTTT. Translation gives CASNPHGGRRTEAFF.

The count of this clone is one. The chain employs TRBV6-1 and TRBJ2-5, with D perhaps matching TRBD2 (6 bases). Germline assignment: CDR1 MNHNS and CDR2 SASEGT. The V end lost 1 base, the J end lost 0 bases, and 12 bases lay between the germline ends. The CDR3 loop spans 16 amino acids. The CDR3 coding sequence is TGTGCCAGCAGTGAAGAGGTGCGGGGAAACCAAGAGACCCAGTACTTC. This codes for CASSEEVRGNQETQYF.

The chain combines TRBV19 with TRBJ2-2; 7 bases align to TRBD2. The V gene's germline CDR1 is LNHDA and CDR2 SQIVND (reference sequence). The CDR3 extends over 15 amino acids. J gave up 6 bases and V 8 bases, and 12 bases lay outside the gene matches. CDR3: CASLFGGSGPGELFF. The CDR3 DNA reads TGTGCCAGTCTATTTGGCGGGAGTGGGCCCGGGGAGCTGTTTTTT.

The chain is built from TRBV6-6 and TRBJ2-7; 9 bases align to TRBD1. Germline loops: CDR1 MNHNY, CDR2 SVGAGI (reference sequence). The CDR3 runs 15 residues. J gave up 4 bases and V 6 bases, and 10 bases lay outside the gene matches. The CDR3 bases are TGTGCCAGCAGCCAACCGGGACAGGGTTTGTACGAGCAGTACTTC. It yields the protein CASSQPGQGLYEQYF.

J is TRBJ2-7 and V is TRBV28; D is unclear. Germline V gives CDR1 MDHEN, CDR2 SYDVKM. Trimming pared 8 bases from V and 0 bases from J, leaving 11 bases between. This CDR3 is built from 13 residues. CDR3 sequence: CASVRHGSYEQYF. CDR3 coding DNA: TGTGCCAGCGTAAGACATGGCTCCTACGAGCAGTACTTC.

The chain employs TRBV3-1 (or the pseudogene TRBV3-2) and TRBJ2-5; D might be TRBD2 (5 bases). The CDR3 has 15 residues. Germline values: CDR1 LGHDT, CDR2 YNNKEL (reference sequence). V lost 2 bases and J 1 base, leaving 11 bases between the germline ends. The CDR3 sequence is CASSQQRMSQETQYF. The DNA of the CDR3 is TGTGCCAGCAGCCAACAGCGGATGAGCCAAGAGACCCAGTACTTC.

The chain links TRBV27 to TRBJ2-1; 7 bases are a match to TRBD1. CDR1 MNHEY and CDR2 SMNVEV come from the germline V gene (reference sequence). V was pared by 1 base and J by 7 bases, with 4 bases of the junction left unmatched. This CDR3 has 14 amino acids. The CDR3 loop reads CASSLWTGGNEQFF. CDR3 in DNA: TGTGCCAGCAGTTTATGGACAGGCGGTAATGAGCAGTTCTTC.

The gene calls are TRBV4-3 and TRBJ1-2; D unclear. V gave up 0 bases and J gave up 4 bases, with 9 bases separating them. The CDR3 runs to 14 residues. Germline V CDR1 and CDR2: LGHNA, YSLEER. The CDR3 region has the DNA TGCGCCAGCAGCCAAGATCCGGGGAGCTATGGCTACACCTTC. Translation: CASSQDPGSYGYTF.

The chain uses TRBV13 and TRBJ2-2; D possibly corresponds to TRBD1 (6 bases). The germline V and J ends were trimmed by 5 bases and 5 bases, with 6 bases remaining between them. This CDR3 has 12 residues. From germline, CDR1 is PRHDT and CDR2 FYEKMQ (reference sequence). The CDR3, as DNA: TGTGCCAGCAGCACAGGGACCGGGGAGCTGTTTTTT. This encodes CASSTGTGELFF.

This sequence joins TRBV10-3 and TRBJ2-1, with TRBD2 as a possible D gene (6 bases). The CDR3 sequence is 19 residues long. V was cut by 3 bases and J by 4 bases, with 25 bases left in between. The germline CDR1 and CDR2 sequences are ENHRY and SYGVKD. The CDR3 protein is CAISDPSGLTRKLYNEQFF. CDR3 nucleotides: TGTGCCATCAGTGACCCGTCGGGCTTGACTAGAAAGTTGTACAATGAGCAGTTCTTC.

The rearrangement joins TRBV6-1 to TRBJ1-6; 9 bases line up with TRBD1. Trimming at V came to 5 bases and at J to 10 bases, leaving 6 bases not matched to a gene. Germline CDR1 and CDR2: MNHNS and SASEGT. This CDR3 contains 14 residues. This CDR3 is CASSPGQGLSPLHF. CDR3 sequence (DNA): TGTGCCAGCAGTCCGGGACAGGGATTATCACCCCTCCACTTT.

The chain uses TRBV19 and TRBJ2-2; D gene unclear. The CDR3 runs 14 residues. Germline values: CDR1 LNHDA, CDR2 SQIVND (reference sequence). Trimming cost V 3 bases and J 2 bases, with 7 bases left between them. This CDR3 reads CASSIALNTGELFF. The CDR3 DNA sequence: TGTGCCAGTAGTATCGCGCTTAACACCGGGGAGCTGTTTTTT.

This clone was found a few times. The J gene is TRBJ2-2, the V gene TRBV2; 8 bases line up with TRBD1. The CDR3 loop spans 18 amino acids. The germline V gene encodes CDR1 SNHLY and CDR2 FYNNEI. The junction had 18 bases not matched to a gene; V was cut back by 6 bases and J by 6 bases. The CDR3 is CASRIGRRGTGQAGELFF. The CDR3 DNA reads as TGTGCCAGCAGGATAGGGCGAAGGGGGACAGGTCAGGCCGGGGAGCTGTTTTTT. Variable domain in full (rest from reference TRBV2 and TRBJ2-2): EPEVTQTPSHQVTQMGQEVILRCVPISNHLYFYWYRQILGQKVEFLVSFYNNEISEKSEIFDDQFSVERPDGSNFTLKIRSTKLEDSAMYFCASRIGRRGTGQAGELFFGEGSRLTVL.

The J gene is TRBJ2-5, the V gene TRBV29-1, with D possibly being TRBD1 (6 bases). Germline CDR1 is SQVTM and CDR2 is ANQGSEA. The V gene lost 2 bases and the J gene lost 6 bases, with 16 bases spanning the gap. The CDR3 runs to 14 residues. The CDR3 region has the DNA TGCAGCGTTGAAAAGGTCCGCAGGGGACAGACCCAGTACTTC. Protein: CSVEKVRRGQTQYF.

The gene calls are TRBV13 and TRBJ2-1; 9 nucleotides line up with TRBD1. CDR1 is PRHDT and CDR2 is FYEKMQ in the germline V gene (reference sequence). This CDR3 contains 15 residues. Trimming removed 1 base from V and 7 bases from J; junction bases left unmatched: 5. The CDR3 DNA reads as TGTGCCAGCAGCTTAGTGGGACAGGGTCGGAATGAGCAGTTCTTC. It specifies CASSLVGQGRNEQFF.

This clone was observed once. The V gene is TRBV5-6, the J gene TRBJ1-2, with 7 nucleotides matching TRBD1. After removal of 4 bases from V and 6 bases from J, the junction contained 6 bases not matched to a gene. Germline V gives CDR1 SGHDT, CDR2 YYEEEE. The CDR3 has 13 amino acids. The CDR3 sequence: CASSEGASHGYTF. In DNA, the CDR3 is TGTGCCAGCAGCGAGGGGGCGAGCCATGGCTACACCTTC.

The rearrangement links TRBV5-1 to TRBJ1-2, with 9 bases fitting TRBD1. The junction had 2 bases not matched to a gene; V was cut back by 2 bases and J by 3 bases. CDR3 length equals 14 residues. Germline CDR1 SGHRS, CDR2 YFSETQ. CDR3 bases: TGCGCCAGCAGCTTTGGGGACAGGGACTATGGCTACACCTTC. Its protein is CASSFGDRDYGYTF.

This chain connects TRBV9 to TRBJ2-5; TRBD1 is a possible D gene (5 bases). The V end lost 7 bases, the J end lost 4 bases, and 17 bases lay between the germline ends. In germline, CDR1 is SGDLS, CDR2 YYNGEE. This CDR3 contains 14 residues. The CDR3 spells CASSPLGRAETQYF. In DNA, the CDR3 is TGTGCCAGCTCCCCACTTGGCAGGGCAGAGACCCAGTACTTC.

This clone has more than one count but fewer than ten. V and J are TRBV12-3 or TRBV12-4 and TRBJ1-1; D not certain. The V end lost 7 bases, the J end lost 3 bases, and 12 bases lay between the germline ends. This CDR3 has 13 residues. CDR3 bases: TGTGCCAGCATCCCTAATTCGTACACTGAAGCTTTCTTT. Its protein product is CASIPNSYTEAFF.

J is TRBJ2-7 and V is TRBV9; D is uncertain. Germline assignment: CDR1 SGDLS and CDR2 YYNGEE. The CDR3 runs 13 residues. Trimming took 0 bases from V and 3 from J, leaving 7 bases between them. Here the CDR3 DNA reads TGTGCCAGCAGCGTAGGCCCACTCTACGAGCAGTACTTC. Protein sequence: CASSVGPLYEQYF.

V gene TRBV5-1 combines with J gene TRBJ2-3; a possible D gene is TRBD1 (6 bases). Trimming left V 4 bases short and J 4 bases short, with 16 bases between. CDR1 and CDR2 from the germline V gene are SGHRS and YFSETQ. There are 15 residues in the CDR3. DNA for the CDR3: TGCGCCAGCAGCGAACAGGGTGCCGCTCCAGATACGCAGTATTTT. It specifies CASSEQGAAPDTQYF.

This clone has just one count. This chain connects TRBV15 to TRBJ1-2; the D gene is possibly TRBD1 (5 bases). The CDR3 is made up of 15 amino acids. V was trimmed by 0 bases and J by 0 bases, leaving 8 bases between them. Germline CDR1 and CDR2: LNHNV and YYDKDF (reference sequence). CDR3 loop: CATSRERQSNYGYTF. CDR3 DNA: TGTGCCACCAGCAGAGAGCGACAGTCTAACTATGGCTACACCTTC.

V and J are TRBV28 and TRBJ2-1, with D maybe TRBD1 (6 bases). CDR1 and CDR2 from the germline V gene are MDHEN and SYDVKM. With 5 bases removed from V and 6 bases from J, the gap between germline ends came to 17 bases. The CDR3 covers 15 residues. CDR3 protein: CASSRDTGGGNEQFF. For the CDR3, the DNA is TGTGCCAGCAGTCGGGACACAGGAGGTGGCAATGAGCAGTTCTTC.

The chain has TRBV15 and TRBJ1-4, with 8 bases fitting TRBD1. V gave up 0 bases and J gave up 7 bases; unmatched junction bases: 7. CDR1 is LNHNV and CDR2 is YYDKDF in the germline V gene (reference sequence). CDR3 length: 16 amino acids. The CDR3 here is CATSRDKGTGPEKLFF. CDR3 DNA: TGTGCCACCAGCAGAGATAAGGGGACAGGCCCTGAAAAACTGTTTTTT.

This clone was recorded a few times. V is TRBV4-3 and J is TRBJ1-1; a possible D gene is TRBD1 (5 bases). This CDR3 has 13 residues. The V end was cut by 4 bases, the J end by 5 bases, with 11 bases between. The V gene's germline CDR1 is LGHNA and CDR2 YSLEER. The CDR3 region has the DNA TGCGCCAGCAGCCCGGGGGTGGGGACTGAAGCTTTCTTT. Translation: CASSPGVGTEAFF.

This chain uses TRBV5-8 with TRBJ1-6; 7 nucleotides agree with TRBD1. Germline lookup yields CDR1 SGHTS and CDR2 YDEGEE. CDR3 length: 15 residues. The J segment lost 8 bases and the V segment lost 0 bases, leaving 5 bases of the junction unmatched. DNA of the CDR3: TGTGCCAGCAGCTTGGGAGCTACAGGGGATTCACCCCTCCACTTT. Residues: CASSLGATGDSPLHF.